The clone carrying this T cell receptor beta chain was counted ten times or more. Germline values: CDR1 MNHEY, CDR2 SVGEGT. This CDR3 has 11 residues. V was pared by 6 bases and J by 14 bases, with 14 bases between. The data originate from a study of neurological immune-mediated disorders. TCRdb re-derived calls from the 5' RACE reads in MiXCR, one entry per CDR3 protein. The top ten hold 15% of the sample, which has 75,000 to 95,000 distinct CDR3 sequences, roughly 18% seen once. The clonotype originates from a woman aged 40 to 50 in good health. The rearrangement links TRBV6-2 or TRBV6-3 to TRBJ2-1; D gene ambiguous. Input material: PBMCs. The CDR3 protein is CASSDRTEKFF. The CDR3 DNA reads TGTGCCAGCAGCGACCGGACGGAGAAGTTCTTC.